This T cell receptor (beta chain) was identified in a study of molecular identifiers for immune sequencing clone quantification. Naive CD8 T cells were FACS-sorted by CD8+CD4-CCR7+CD45RA+ markers. Only one count was recorded for this clonotype. Antigen unknown. TCRdb ran MiXCR on the PCR reads and lists one entry per CDR3 protein. The data contain thousands of distinct CDR3 sequences, roughly 33% of them seen just once; the ten biggest clones take up roughly 5%. Study-level findings and limits: In naive cells, clones above 20 RNA copies held under 1% of molecules, whereas in effector cells they held over 98%.

This CDR3 contains 17 residues. Sequences were obtained from naive CD8+ T cells from blood, with Jurkat cell RNA spiked in. Subset reported: FACS-sorted CD8+CD4-CCR7+CD45RA+ naive T cells. This sequence was found in a human donor in good health. Some libraries in this study had Jurkat cell RNA spiked in. The chain uses TRBV3-2 and TRBJ1-5; the table's D call, TRBD1, has no DNA check behind it. TRBV3-2 is labeled a pseudogene. This chain's CDR3 is CASSQAQTVNSNQPQHF. The CDR3 coding sequence is TGTGCCAGCAGCCAAGCCCAGACAGTTAATAGCAATCAGCCCCAGCATTTT.